This TCR beta chain is from a study of beta chain features in type 1 diabetes. Study observations and caveats: A closer apparent resemblance between naive, central memory and Treg TCRB repertoires was seen in patients than in healthy donors. Within each of all four CD4+ subsets, Type 1 diabetes patients had TCRB CDR3s that were moderately but significantly shorter.

All of the isolated RNA was reverse transcribed, so expressed TCRB transcripts were sequenced. The assay was immunoSEQ multiplex PCR, and TCRdb's table has in-frame clones only and misses some. The table has some 240,000 clones, 15% to 20% seen once. In total, each donor contributed a single heparinised blood draw that averaged approximately 0.12 L. Purities over 98% were achieved in all sorted populations. With respect to this clone: The antigen is unknown.

The CDR3 loop spans 15 amino acids. Trimming shortened V by 8 bases and J by 0 bases, and 17 bases separated the two germline ends. Germline lookup yields CDR1 SQVTM and CDR2 ANQGSEA. The TCR sequence derives from a man aged 30-40 years with type 1 diabetes. This chain connects TRBV29-1 to TRBJ2-1; possibly TRBD2 for D (6 bases). Sequenced input: naive CD4+ T cells from blood. The CDR3 DNA sequence: TGCAGCATGTTATCGTCCGGGAGCTCCTACAATGAGCAGTTCTTC. Its translation: CSMLSSGSSYNEQFF.